This T cell receptor (beta chain) was captured by sequencing in a study of cytomegalovirus exposure and HLA in healthy donors (dated 2017 in TCRdb). With respect to the entire study: According to an earlier analysis of a few hundred of the donors, about 190 million T cells yielded 120 million or so unique TCR beta sequences and around 300 Gb of sequence data. To decide whether each TCR beta V gene segment behaved as functional or pseudogenic, an earlier analysis of 587 of the donors relied on high-throughput TCR beta sequencing. Rather than drawing on any new phenotypic data, the later analysis identified candidate immune exposures from TCR beta sequences and the way those sequences occurred across donors. Because of strong linkage in the cohort, roughly five DR-DQ haplotypes were treated as single units for association and clustering. Among the roughly 390 genotyped donors, around 81% belonged to the genetic ancestry cluster associated with self-reported Caucasian donors. Every repertoire in the discovery cohort had been generated on one and the same sequencing platform. To study patterns of TCR occurrence, a later analysis re-analyzed previously published TCR beta repertoires from under 750 donors and added high-resolution HLA genotyping. The study profiled the T cell repertoires of under 700 subjects by immunosequencing and related them to cytomegalovirus serostatus. Typing coverage differed by locus: A, B, C, DRB1 and DQB1 were typed in roughly 629-640 donors, DQA1 in about 500, DPA1 in over 600, and DPB1 in 400 to 490. In a later genetic analysis, genome-wide SNP genotypes for 398 of the 666 donors were used, and that subset was treated as a discovery cohort. An early release that covered some 640 HLA-typed donors contained approximately 300 gigabases of sequencing data and approximately 85 million unique TCR sequences. To predict cytomegalovirus infection status, the study brought together high-throughput TCR immunosequencing, statistical association of individual TCRs with disease status, and machine learning. The study aimed to test whether signatures of past pathogen exposure could be identified by cataloging public T cell receptors. Across around 400 genotyped donors of the cohort, an average of approximately 200,000 unique TCR beta nucleotide sequences per donor were sequenced, and around 19% of those sequences were non-productive. Alongside the repertoire data, information on donor age, sex, ethnicity and CMV serostatus was compiled. In addition to the first cohort of around 670 subjects, a separate validation cohort of about 120 different subjects was used. Class I and class II HLA loci were covered by the typing at four-digit resolution.

The V end loses 5 bases and the J end loses 6 bases, and a stretch of 13 bases separates them. Counted from cysteine to phenylalanine, this CDR3 has 13 amino acids. This entry keeps only the CDR3 DNA: 39 bases, framed from base 1. In the germline V gene (reference sequence), CDR1 corresponds to MNHEY and CDR2 to SMNVEV. Here is what the overall study found, with its caveats: A later analysis associated 16,951 TCR beta sequences with specific HLA alleles at a false discovery rate of 0.05. Some IMGT-functional V segments, including TRBV6-2 and TRBV6-3, could not be told apart with the 87-base-pair reads, so those segments were excluded. In a later analysis, several top co-occurrence clusters were reported to appear linked to parvovirus B19, influenza, CMV and Epstein-Barr virus. In the study, approximately 150 TCR beta chains were listed as associated with cytomegalovirus. Because some donors lacked HLA typing at each locus, the association tests relied only on the typed subset. A few of the identified cytomegalovirus-associated TCR beta chains were confirmed in vitro to be specific for cytomegalovirus antigens. An association between a missense DCLRE1C variant and V-gene and J-gene trimming of TCR beta chains was found in a later genetic analysis and replicated in an independent cohort. Immune exposure information for the cohort was limited to CMV serostatus. In a later genetic analysis, fewer N-insertions in productive TCRs were reported among donors in an Asian-associated ancestry cluster than the roughly 700-donor mean. Roughly uniform sequencing depth across donors was assumed in presence/absence analyses, although this assumption may not hold. An earlier analysis of several hundred of the donors showed that most TCR beta V segments appeared in productive rearrangements either about 87% or about 30% of the time, which broadly matched IMGT annotations. A cluster of highly shared sequence variants was judged likely to represent a technical artifact of the sequencing pipeline. According to a later analysis, most CMV-associated TCR beta chains appeared to be HLA-restricted, and the HLA associations seemed to be driven largely by CMV exposure. Because counts were too low, fewer than 20 rarely observed V segments, including chromosome 9 orphons, were excluded from the earlier analysis of under 650 of the donors. Correlated functional status among segregating V segments might be attributable to linkage disequilibrium, but an unknown experimental factor could not be ruled out. Cytomegalovirus status was reported to be diagnosed by the classifier with high specificity and sensitivity in both the original and validation cohorts. In this cohort, only TCR beta chains were sequenced, and detectable features were limited by the absence of alpha or paired-chain data. In a later analysis, TCR association rates were found to vary across HLA loci, with the most associated TCRs seen for DRB1 alleles and the fewest for HLA-C alleles. While some public TCRs were present in many individuals, most TCR sequences turned up only very rarely across donors. A further reported finding was that TCR beta sequences accurately predicted the HLA-A and HLA-B alleles for most subjects in the first cohort. The authors suggested that the approach could potentially be generalized to other disease states and immunological phenotypes. When HLA alleles, especially DR and DQ, strongly co-occurred, attributing TCR associations to individual alleles was difficult. Compared with equally common non-associated chains, HLA-associated TCR beta chains in a later analysis were more clonally expanded and had lower generation probabilities.

The library was prepared using the immunoSEQ multiplex PCR assay. For the multiplex PCR, a mixture combining 60 forward primers for TCR Vbeta segments and 13 reverse primers for TCR Jbeta segments was used. Amplification of the CDR3 region of rearranged TCR beta genes was performed with a multiplex PCR assay on genomic DNA. The Illumina HiSeq System was used to sequence the amplified TCR beta libraries as 87-base-pair reads. For the original study's pipeline: In a later analysis, 70 million to 95 million unique TCR beta chains were counted across the 650 to 750 repertoires, and approximately 11 million of these chains were shared by at least two donors. To remove PCR and sequencing errors, raw reads were error-corrected and collapsed into unique sequences using a nearest-neighbor algorithm that merged closely related sequences. To assign V, D and J gene segments, CDR3 sequences were aligned to IMGT reference sequences. For a sequence to be retained, a match of at least six nucleotides to both a V gene segment and a J gene segment was required. Rearrangements were called productive when the CDR3 lacked stop codons and stayed in frame with V and J; all others were non-productive. Following IMGT convention, CDR3 was defined as the stretch from the second conserved V-encoded cysteine to the conserved J-encoded phenylalanine. The earlier analysis of about 570 of the donors excluded any sequence lacking an unambiguous match to a single V gene segment. In an earlier analysis of 587 of the donors, V segments were called functional above 56.7% productive rearrangements and were called segregating when the between-donor standard deviation exceeded 5%. A statistical classification framework was developed to diagnose cytomegalovirus status using the catalog of TCR beta chain sequences. In a later analysis, TCR nucleotide sequences were compared against IMGT/GENE-DB human TR gene sequences so that V and J genes could be assigned. Using the TCRdist pipeline, a later analysis assigned CDR3 sequences along with most-parsimonious VDJ recombination scenarios. In a later analysis, each TCR beta chain was defined by its CDR3 amino acid sequence together with its V-gene family, and reads without a unique V-gene family were excluded. In a later analysis, 450 to 600 highly shared, low-generation-probability nucleotide sequences were removed to address suspected cross-contamination and a sequencing artifact. For each public chain, a later analysis derived a clonal expansion index from normalized ranks of inferred template counts within each repertoire. In a later analysis, generation probabilities were computed using a VDJ recombination model fitted to out-of-frame rearrangements, and the results were checked against IGoR. In a later analysis, TCR-TCR, TCR-HLA and TCR-CMV co-occurrence was scored with hypergeometric tests, and a repertoire-size bias correction was applied to TCR pairs. To estimate false discovery rates, a later analysis permuted the HLA or CMV assignments 20 times. In a later analysis, co-occurring TCRs were grouped using DBSCAN, and TCRdist sequence similarity was added for clustering within HLA-allele-positive subsets. For co-occurrence clustering, repertoires with fewer than 30,000 or more than 120,000 public chains were excluded, along with four or five repertoires with anomalous nucleotide sharing. TCRdb carries this immuneACCESS record with in-frame sequences only. Its versions omit some clonotypes, under half of them owing to an unresolved V gene in the studies checked, with the rest unexplained. That table gives V, J and clone size, and the DNA gave D and trimming. For this sample there are 140,000 to 150,000 clones; 80% appear just once. The top ten constitute about 4.4% of the sample.

In total, 630 or so healthy bone marrow donors made up the cohort. All cohort members were sampled while nominally healthy, although unrecorded immune exposures were likely present. The donor was CMV seronegative and was included in the group of a few hundred seronegative cohort members. Each donor provided a peripheral blood sample, and peripheral blood mononuclear cells were used for TCR beta sequencing. Genomic DNA extraction from the blood cell samples was performed with the Qiagen DNeasy Blood Extraction Kit. This clone has a single count. Its target antigen remains unknown. Base-call qualities are not available, and no considerably larger clone is one nucleotide away.

Sequences were obtained from PBMCs. This TCR came from a man aged 40-49 years in good health and CMV-seronegative. Rearrangement joined TRBV27 to TRBJ1-2; TRBD1 might be the D gene, on 6 matching bases. At the DNA level, the sequence is TGTGCCAGCAGTCGGGGGGCCGGTGATGGCTACACCTTC. Translation gives CASSRGAGDGYTF.